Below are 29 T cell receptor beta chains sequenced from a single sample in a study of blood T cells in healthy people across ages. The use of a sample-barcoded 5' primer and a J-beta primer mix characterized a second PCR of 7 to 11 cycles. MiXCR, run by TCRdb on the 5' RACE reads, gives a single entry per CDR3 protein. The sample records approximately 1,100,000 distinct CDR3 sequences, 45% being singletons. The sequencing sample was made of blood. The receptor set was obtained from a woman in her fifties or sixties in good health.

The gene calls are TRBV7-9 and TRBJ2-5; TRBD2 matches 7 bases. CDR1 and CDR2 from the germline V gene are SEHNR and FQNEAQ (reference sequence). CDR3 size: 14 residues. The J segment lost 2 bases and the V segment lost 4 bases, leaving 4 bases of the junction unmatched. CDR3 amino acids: CASSSGLTQETQYF. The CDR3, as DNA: TGTGCCAGCAGCTCGGGACTAACTCAAGAGACCCAGTACTTC.

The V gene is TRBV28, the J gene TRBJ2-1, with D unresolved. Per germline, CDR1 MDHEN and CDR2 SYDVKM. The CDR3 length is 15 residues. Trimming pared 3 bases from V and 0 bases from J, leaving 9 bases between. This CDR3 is CASSLYKSSYNEQFF. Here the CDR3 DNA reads TGTGCCAGCAGTTTGTATAAGAGCTCCTACAATGAGCAGTTCTTC.

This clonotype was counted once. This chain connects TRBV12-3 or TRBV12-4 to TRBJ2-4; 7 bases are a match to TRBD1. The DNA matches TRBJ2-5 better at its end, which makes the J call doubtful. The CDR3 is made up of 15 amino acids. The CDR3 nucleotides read TGTGCCAGCAGCCCCAGCGACAGGGCGGAGGAGACCCAGTACTTC. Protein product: CASSPSDRAEETQYF.

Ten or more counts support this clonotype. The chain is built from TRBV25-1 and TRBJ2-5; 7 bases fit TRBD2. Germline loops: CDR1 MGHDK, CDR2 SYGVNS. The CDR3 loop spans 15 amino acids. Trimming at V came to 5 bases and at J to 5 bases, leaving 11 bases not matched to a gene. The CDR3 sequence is CASSPLGEGMETQYF. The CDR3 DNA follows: TGTGCCAGCAGTCCTCTAGGGGAGGGGATGGAGACCCAGTACTTC.

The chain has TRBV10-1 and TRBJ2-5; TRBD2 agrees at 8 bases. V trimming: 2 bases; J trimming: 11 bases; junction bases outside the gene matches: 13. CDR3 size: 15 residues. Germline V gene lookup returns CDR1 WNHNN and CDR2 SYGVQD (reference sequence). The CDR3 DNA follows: TGCGCCAGCAGTGAGGCAACGGGAGGGCCGCGGGAGCAGTACTTC. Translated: CASSEATGGPREQYF.

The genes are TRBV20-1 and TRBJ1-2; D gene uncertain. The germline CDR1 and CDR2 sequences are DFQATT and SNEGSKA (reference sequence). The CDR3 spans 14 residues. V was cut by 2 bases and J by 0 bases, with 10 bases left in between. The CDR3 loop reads CSARREASNYGYTF. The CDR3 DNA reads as TGCAGTGCTAGACGCGAAGCTTCTAACTATGGCTACACCTTC.

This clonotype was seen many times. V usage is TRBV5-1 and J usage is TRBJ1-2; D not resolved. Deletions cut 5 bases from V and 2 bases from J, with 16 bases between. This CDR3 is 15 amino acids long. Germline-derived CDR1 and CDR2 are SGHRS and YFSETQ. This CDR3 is CASRLSSGSNYGYTF. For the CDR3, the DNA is TGCGCCAGCAGACTCAGCTCTGGCAGCAACTATGGCTACACCTTC.

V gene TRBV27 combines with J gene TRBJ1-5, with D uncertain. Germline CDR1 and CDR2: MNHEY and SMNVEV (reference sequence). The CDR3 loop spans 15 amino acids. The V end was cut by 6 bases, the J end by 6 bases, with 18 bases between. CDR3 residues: CASSPSLDVRQPQHF. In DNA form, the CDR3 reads TGTGCCAGCAGCCCCTCACTAGACGTTCGTCAGCCCCAGCATTTT.

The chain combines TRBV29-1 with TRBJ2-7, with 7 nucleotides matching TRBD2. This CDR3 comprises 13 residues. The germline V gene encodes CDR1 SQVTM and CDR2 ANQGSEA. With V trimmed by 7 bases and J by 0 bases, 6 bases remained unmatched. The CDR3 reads CSAGTIHSYEQYF. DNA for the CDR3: TGCAGCGCCGGGACTATCCACTCCTACGAGCAGTACTTC.

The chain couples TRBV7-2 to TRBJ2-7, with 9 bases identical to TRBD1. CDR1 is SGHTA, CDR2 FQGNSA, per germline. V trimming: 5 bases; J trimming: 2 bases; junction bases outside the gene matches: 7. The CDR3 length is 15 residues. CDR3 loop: CASSAGTGNPYEQYF. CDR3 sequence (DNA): TGTGCCAGCAGCGCCGGGACAGGGAACCCCTACGAGCAGTACTTC.

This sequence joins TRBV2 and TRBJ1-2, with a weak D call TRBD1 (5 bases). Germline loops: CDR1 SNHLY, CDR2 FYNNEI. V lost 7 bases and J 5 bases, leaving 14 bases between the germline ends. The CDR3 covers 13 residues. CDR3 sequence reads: CASNGAGKYGYTF. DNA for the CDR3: TGTGCCAGCAACGGGGCAGGGAAGTATGGCTACACCTTC.

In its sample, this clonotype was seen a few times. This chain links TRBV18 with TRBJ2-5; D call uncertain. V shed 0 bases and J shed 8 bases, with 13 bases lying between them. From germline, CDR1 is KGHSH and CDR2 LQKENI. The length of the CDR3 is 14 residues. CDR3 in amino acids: CASSPPGTPSTQYF. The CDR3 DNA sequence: TGTGCCAGCTCACCACCGGGAACCCCCTCCACCCAGTACTTC.

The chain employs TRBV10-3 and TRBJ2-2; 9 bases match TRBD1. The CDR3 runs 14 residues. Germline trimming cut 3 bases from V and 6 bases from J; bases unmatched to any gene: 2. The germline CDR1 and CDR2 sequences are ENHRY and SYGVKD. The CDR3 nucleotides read TGTGCCATCAGTGATCGACAGGGGGCCGGGGAGCTGTTTTTT. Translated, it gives CAISDRQGAGELFF.

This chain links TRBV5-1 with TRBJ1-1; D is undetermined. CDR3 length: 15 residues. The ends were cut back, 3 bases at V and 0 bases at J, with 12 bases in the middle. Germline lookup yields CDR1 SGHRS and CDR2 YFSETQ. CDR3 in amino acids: CASSWTAAMNTEAFF. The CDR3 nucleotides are TGCGCCAGCAGCTGGACGGCCGCCATGAACACTGAAGCTTTCTTT. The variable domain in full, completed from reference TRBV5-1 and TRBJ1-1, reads KAGVTQTPRYLIKTRGQQVTLSCSPISGHRSVSWYQQTPGQGLQFLFEYFSETQRNKGNFPGRFSGRQFSNSRSEMNVSTLELGDSALYLCASSWTAAMNTEAFFGQGTRLTVV.

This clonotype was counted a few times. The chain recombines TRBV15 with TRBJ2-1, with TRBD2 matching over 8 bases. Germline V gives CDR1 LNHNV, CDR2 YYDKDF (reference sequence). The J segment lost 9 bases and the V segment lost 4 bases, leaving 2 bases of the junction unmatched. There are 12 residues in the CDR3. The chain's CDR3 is CATSISGGEQFF. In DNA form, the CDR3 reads TGTGCCACCAGCATAAGCGGGGGTGAGCAGTTCTTC.

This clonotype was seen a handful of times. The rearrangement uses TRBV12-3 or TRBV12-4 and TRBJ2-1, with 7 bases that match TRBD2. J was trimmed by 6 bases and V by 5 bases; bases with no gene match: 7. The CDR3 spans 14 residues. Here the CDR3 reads CASSPNSGSNEQFF. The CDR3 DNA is TGTGCCAGCAGTCCTAATAGCGGGTCCAATGAGCAGTTCTTC.

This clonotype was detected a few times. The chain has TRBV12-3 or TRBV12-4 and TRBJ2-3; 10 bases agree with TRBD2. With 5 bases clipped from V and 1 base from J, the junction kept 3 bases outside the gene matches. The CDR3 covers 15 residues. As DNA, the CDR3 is TGTGCCAGCAGTAATCTAGCGGGAGGCACAGATACGCAGTATTTT. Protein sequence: CASSNLAGGTDTQYF.

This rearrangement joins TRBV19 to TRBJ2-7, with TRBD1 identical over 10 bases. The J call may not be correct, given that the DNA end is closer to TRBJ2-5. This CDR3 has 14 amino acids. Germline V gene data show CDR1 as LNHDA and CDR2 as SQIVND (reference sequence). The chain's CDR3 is CASSMTGGLETQYF. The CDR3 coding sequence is TGTGCCAGTAGTATGACAGGGGGCTTGGAGACCCAGTACTTC.

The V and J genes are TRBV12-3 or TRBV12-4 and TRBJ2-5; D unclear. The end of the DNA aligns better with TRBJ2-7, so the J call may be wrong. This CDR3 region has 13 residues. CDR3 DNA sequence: TGTGCCAGCAGCCTCCTTTTTGGCTACGAGCAGTACTTC. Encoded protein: CASSLLFGYEQYF.

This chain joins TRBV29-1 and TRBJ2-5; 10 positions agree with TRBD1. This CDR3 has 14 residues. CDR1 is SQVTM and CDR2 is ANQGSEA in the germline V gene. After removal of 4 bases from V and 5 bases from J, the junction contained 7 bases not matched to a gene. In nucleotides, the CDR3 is TGCAGCGTTGCCGGGGGACAGGGGTTTGAGACCCAGTACTTC. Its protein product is CSVAGGQGFETQYF.

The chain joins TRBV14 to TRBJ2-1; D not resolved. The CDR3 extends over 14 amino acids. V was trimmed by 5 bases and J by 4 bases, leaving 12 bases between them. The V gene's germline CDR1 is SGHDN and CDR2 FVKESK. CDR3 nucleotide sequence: TGTGCCAGCAGCAACCACCTAGAATACAATGAGCAGTTCTTC. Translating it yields CASSNHLEYNEQFF.

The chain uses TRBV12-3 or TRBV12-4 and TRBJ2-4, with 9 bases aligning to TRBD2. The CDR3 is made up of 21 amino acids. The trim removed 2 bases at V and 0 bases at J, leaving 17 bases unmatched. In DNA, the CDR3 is TGTGCCAGCAGTTTATCCTCGGAGACTAGCGGCAACTCCCTAGCCAAAAACATTCAGTACTTC. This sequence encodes CASSLSSETSGNSLAKNIQYF.

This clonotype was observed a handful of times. CDR3 coding DNA: TGCGCCAGCAGCTTGGAGAGATCTAGCACAGATACGCAGTATTTT. Amino acid sequence: CASSLERSSTDTQYF. The V gene is TRBV5-1, the J gene TRBJ2-3; D is unresolved. Germline V gene data show CDR1 as SGHRS and CDR2 as YFSETQ. V lost 0 bases, J lost 0 bases, and 8 bases lay in between. This CDR3 spans 15 amino acids.

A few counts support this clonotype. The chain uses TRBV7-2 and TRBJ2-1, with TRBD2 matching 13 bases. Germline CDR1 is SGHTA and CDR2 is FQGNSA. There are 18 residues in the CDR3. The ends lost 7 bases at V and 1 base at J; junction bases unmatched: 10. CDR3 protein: CASTLGTSGIRSYNEQFF. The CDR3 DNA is TGTGCCAGCACCCTTGGGACTAGCGGGATCAGGTCCTACAATGAGCAGTTCTTC.

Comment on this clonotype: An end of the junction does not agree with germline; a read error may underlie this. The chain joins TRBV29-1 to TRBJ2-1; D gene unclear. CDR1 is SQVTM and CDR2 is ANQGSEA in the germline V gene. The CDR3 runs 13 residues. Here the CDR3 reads CSAEDGKECEQFF. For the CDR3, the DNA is TGCAGCGCTGAAGATGGGAAGGAGTGTGAGCAGTTCTTC.

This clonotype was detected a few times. As DNA, the CDR3 is TGTGCCAGCAGCCCGACCAGTAGCACAGATACGCAGTATTTT. This codes for CASSPTSSTDTQYF. This chain links TRBV3-1 with TRBJ2-3; no clear D gene. Trimming cost V 4 bases and J 0 bases, with 8 bases left between them. The CDR3 sequence is 14 residues long. Germline CDR1 and CDR2: LGHDT and YNNKEL (reference sequence).

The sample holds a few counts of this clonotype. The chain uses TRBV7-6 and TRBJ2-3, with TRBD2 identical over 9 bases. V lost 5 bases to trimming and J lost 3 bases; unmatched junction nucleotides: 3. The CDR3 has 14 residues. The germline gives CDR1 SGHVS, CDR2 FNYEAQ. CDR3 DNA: TGTGCCAGCAGCGGAAGCGGGAGGACAGATACGCAGTATTTT. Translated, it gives CASSGSGRTDTQYF.

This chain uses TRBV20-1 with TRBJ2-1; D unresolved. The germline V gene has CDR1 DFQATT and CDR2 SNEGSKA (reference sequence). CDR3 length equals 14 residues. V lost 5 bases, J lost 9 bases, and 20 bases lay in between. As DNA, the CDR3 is TGCAGTGCTCCCCTCCGGACCGCCCCGGGTGAGCAGTTCTTC. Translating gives CSAPLRTAPGEQFF.

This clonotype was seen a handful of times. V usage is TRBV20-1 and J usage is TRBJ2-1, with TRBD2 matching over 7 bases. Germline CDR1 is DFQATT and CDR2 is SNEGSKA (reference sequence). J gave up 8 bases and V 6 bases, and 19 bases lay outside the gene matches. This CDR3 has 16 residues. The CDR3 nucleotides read TGCAGTGCCAAGGGCGGGGAAGCGGGACGATGGGATGAGCAGTTCTTC. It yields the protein CSAKGGEAGRWDEQFF.